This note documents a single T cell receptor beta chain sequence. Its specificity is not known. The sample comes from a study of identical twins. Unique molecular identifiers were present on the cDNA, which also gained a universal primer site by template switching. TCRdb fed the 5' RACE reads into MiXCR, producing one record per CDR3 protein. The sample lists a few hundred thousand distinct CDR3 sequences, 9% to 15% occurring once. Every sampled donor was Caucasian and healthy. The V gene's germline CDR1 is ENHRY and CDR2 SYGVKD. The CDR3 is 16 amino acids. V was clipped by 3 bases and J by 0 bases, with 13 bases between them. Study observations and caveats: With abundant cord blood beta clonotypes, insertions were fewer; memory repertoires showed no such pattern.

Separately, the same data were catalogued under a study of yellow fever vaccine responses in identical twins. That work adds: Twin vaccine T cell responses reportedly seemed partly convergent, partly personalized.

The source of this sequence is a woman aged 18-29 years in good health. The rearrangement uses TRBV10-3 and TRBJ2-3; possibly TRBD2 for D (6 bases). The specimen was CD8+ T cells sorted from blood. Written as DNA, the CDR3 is TGTGCCATCAGTGATAGCGGAGCAGAGAGCACAGATACGCAGTATTTT. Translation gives CAISDSGAESTDTQYF.